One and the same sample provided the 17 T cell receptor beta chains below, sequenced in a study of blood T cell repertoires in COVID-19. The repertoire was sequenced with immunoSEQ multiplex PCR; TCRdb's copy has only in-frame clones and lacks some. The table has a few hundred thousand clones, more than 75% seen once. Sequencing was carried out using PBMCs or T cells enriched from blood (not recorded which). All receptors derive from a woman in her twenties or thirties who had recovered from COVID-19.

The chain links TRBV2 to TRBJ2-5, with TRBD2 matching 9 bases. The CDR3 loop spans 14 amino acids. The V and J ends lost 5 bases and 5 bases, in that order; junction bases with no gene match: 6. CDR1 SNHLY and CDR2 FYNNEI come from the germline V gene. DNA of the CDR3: TGTGCCAGCAGTTCCGAGCGGGGGGCGGAGACCCAGTACTTC. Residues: CASSSERGAETQYF. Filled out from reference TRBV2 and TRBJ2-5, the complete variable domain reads EPEVTQTPSHQVTQMGQEVILRCVPISNHLYFYWYRQILGQKVEFLVSFYNNEISEKSEIFDDQFSVERPDGSNFTLKIRSTKLEDSAMYFCASSSERGAETQYFGPGTRLLVL.

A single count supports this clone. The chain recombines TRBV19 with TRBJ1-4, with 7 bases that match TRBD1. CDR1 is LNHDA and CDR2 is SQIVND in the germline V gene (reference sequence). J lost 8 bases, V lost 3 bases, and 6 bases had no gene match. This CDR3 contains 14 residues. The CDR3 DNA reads TGTGCCAGTAGTATTGTAGGGGGCCAAGAAAAACTGTTTTTT. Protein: CASSIVGGQEKLFF.

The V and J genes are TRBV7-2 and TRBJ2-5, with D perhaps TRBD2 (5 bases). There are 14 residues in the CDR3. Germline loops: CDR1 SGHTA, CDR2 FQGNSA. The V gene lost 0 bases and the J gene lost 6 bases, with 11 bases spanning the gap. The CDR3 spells CASSLAGVGKTQYF. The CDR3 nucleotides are TGTGCCAGCAGCTTAGCGGGAGTGGGAAAGACCCAGTACTTC.

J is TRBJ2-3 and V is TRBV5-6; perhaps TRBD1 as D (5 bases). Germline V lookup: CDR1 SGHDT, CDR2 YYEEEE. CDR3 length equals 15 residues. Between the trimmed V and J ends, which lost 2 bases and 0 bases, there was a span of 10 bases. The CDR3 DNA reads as TGTGCCAGCAGCTTAGGGGCAGGAAGCACAGATACGCAGTATTTT. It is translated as CASSLGAGSTDTQYF.

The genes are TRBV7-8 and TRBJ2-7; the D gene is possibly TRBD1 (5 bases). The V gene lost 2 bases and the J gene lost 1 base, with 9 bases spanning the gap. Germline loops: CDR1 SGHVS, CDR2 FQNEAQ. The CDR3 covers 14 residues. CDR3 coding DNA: TGTGCCAGCAGCTTAAGGGGTCGTTCCTACGAGCAGTACTTC. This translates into CASSLRGRSYEQYF.

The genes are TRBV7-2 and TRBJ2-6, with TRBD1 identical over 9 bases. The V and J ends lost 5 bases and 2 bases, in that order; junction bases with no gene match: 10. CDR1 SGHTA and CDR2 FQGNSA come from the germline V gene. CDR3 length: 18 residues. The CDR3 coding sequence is TGTGCCAGCAGCCCTTTCTTACAGGGGGCAACTGGGGCCAACGTCCTGACTTTC. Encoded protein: CASSPFLQGATGANVLTF.

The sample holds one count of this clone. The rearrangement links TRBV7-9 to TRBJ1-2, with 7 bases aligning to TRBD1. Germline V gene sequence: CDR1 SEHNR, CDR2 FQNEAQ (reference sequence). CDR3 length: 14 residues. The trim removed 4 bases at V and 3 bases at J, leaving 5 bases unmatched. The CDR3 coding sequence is TGTGCCAGCAGCTCCGGGACAGTCTACTATGGCTACACCTTC. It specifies CASSSGTVYYGYTF.

The CDR3 here is CAISRDTSNQPQHF. The CDR3 DNA is TGTGCCATCAGCCGGGACACTAGCAATCAGCCCCAGCATTTT. The rearrangement joins TRBV10-3 to TRBJ1-5, with D possibly being TRBD1 (6 bases). The V and J ends lost 6 bases and 0 bases respectively, with 9 bases between them. This CDR3 is 14 amino acids long. The germline V gene encodes CDR1 ENHRY and CDR2 SYGVKD.

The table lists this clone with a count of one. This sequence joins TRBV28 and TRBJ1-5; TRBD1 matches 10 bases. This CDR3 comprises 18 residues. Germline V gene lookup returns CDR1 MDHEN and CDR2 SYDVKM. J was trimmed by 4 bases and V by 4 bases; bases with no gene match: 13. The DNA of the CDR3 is TGTGCCAGCAGTTCATTCCGGGACAGGGGAGTCAGAAATCAGCCCCAGCATTTT. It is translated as CASSSFRDRGVRNQPQHF.

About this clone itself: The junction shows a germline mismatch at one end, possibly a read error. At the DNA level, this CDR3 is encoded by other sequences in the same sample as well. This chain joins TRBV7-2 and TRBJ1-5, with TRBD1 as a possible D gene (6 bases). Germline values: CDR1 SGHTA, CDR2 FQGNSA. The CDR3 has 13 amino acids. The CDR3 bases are TGTGCCAGCAGTTTAGGGGGGAGGCAGCCCCAGCATTTT. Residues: CASSLGGRQPQHF.

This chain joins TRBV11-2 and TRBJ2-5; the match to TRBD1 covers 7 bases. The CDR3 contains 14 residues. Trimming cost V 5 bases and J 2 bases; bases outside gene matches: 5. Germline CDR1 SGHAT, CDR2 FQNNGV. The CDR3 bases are TGTGCCAGCAGCCGTGGGACAGCACAAGAGACCCAGTACTTC. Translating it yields CASSRGTAQETQYF. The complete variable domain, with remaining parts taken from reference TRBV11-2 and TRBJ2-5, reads EAGVAQSPRYKIIEKRQSVAFWCNPISGHATLYWYQQILGQGPKLLIQFQNNGVVDDSQLPKDRFSAERLKGVDSTLKIQPAKLEDSAVYLCASSRGTAQETQYFGPGTRLLVL.

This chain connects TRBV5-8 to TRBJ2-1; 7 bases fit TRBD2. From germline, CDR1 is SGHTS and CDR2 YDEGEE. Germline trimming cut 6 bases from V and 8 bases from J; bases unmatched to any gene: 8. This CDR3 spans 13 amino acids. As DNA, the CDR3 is TGTGCCAGCATGCAGCGGGAAGGGGATGAGCAGTTCTTC. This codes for CASMQREGDEQFF.

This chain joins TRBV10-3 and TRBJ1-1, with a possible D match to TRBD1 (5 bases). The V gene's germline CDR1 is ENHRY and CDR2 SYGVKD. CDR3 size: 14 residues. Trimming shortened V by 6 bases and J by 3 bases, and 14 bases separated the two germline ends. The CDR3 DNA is TGTGCCATCAGGGACACCCTAGGAGACACTGAAGCTTTCTTT. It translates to CAIRDTLGDTEAFF.

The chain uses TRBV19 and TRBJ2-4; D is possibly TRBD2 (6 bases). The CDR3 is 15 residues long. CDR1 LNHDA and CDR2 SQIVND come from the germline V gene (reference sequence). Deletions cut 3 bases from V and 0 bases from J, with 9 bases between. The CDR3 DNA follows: TGTGCCAGTAGTATTTATAGCGGAGCCAAAAACATTCAGTACTTC. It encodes CASSIYSGAKNIQYF.

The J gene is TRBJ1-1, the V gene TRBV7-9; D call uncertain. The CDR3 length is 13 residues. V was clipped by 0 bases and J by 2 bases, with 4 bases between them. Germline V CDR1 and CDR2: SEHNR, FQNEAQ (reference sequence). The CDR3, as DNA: TGTGCCAGCAGCTTAGCCAGAAACACTGAAGCTTTCTTT. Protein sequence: CASSLARNTEAFF.

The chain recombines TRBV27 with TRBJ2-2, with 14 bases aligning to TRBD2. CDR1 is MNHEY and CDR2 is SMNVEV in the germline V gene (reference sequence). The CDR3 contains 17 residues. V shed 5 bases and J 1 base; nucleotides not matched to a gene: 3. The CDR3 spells CASSPGLAGGNTGELFF. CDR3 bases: TGTGCCAGCAGTCCCGGACTAGCGGGAGGGAACACCGGGGAGCTGTTTTTT.

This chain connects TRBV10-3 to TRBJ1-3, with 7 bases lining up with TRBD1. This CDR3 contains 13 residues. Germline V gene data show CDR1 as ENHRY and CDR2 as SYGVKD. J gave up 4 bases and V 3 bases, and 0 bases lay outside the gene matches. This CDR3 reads CAISEGGGNTIYF. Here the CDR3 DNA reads TGTGCCATCAGTGAAGGGGGCGGAAACACCATATATTTT.